Presented here are 9 T cell receptor beta chains from one specimen sequenced in a study of T cells in Graves' hyperthyroidism and ophthalmopathy. The CDR3 regions of TCR beta were amplified from RNA transcripts. When the TCR CDR3 underwent first-round RT-PCR, the HTBI primer set was used. One entry per CDR3 protein results from TCRdb running MiXCR on the multiplex PCR reads. Found here are fewer than 400,000 distinct CDR3 sequences, 15% to 18% of them singletons; the top ten hold 28%. The sequenced sample was blood. These TCRs come from a woman younger than 35 with Graves' hyperthyroidism that later progressed to Graves' ophthalmopathy.

This clonotype was observed at least ten times. This chain uses TRBV12-3 or TRBV12-4 with TRBJ2-7, with 9 bases fitting TRBD2. The CDR3 has 14 amino acids. The V and J ends lost 4 bases and 0 bases, in that order; junction bases with no gene match: 1. In DNA, the CDR3 is TGTGCCAGCAGTTCTAGCGGGACCTCCTACGAGCAGTACTTC. It translates to CASSSSGTSYEQYF.

This clonotype was seen at least ten times. CDR3 sequence: CASSVTGTEAFF. The CDR3 bases are TGTGCCAGCAGCGTCACTGGCACTGAAGCTTTCTTT. V gene TRBV13 combines with J gene TRBJ1-1; D call uncertain. V was cut by 5 bases and J by 4 bases, with 8 bases left in between. This CDR3 is 12 amino acids long. The V gene's germline CDR1 is PRHDT and CDR2 FYEKMQ (reference sequence).

This clonotype showed up many times. The rearrangement joins TRBV20-1 to TRBJ2-1; 14 bases align to TRBD2. Germline V CDR1 and CDR2: DFQATT, SNEGSKA (reference sequence). CDR3 length: 20 residues. J gave up 1 base and V 0 bases, and 11 bases lay outside the gene matches. CDR3 coding DNA: TGCAGTGCTAGAGATTCTGAAGGGACTAGCGGGAGTAGGTCCTACAATGAGCAGTTCTTC. Protein product: CSARDSEGTSGSRSYNEQFF.

V and J are TRBV4-1 and TRBJ1-4; D call uncertain. Germline-derived CDR1 and CDR2 are MGHRA and YSYEKL. This CDR3 has 15 residues. The V gene lost 4 bases and the J gene lost 2 bases, with 11 bases spanning the gap. The CDR3 reads CASSPRGSTNEKLFF. For the CDR3, the DNA is TGCGCCAGCAGCCCGCGGGGTTCGACTAATGAAAAACTGTTTTTT.

This clonotype was counted many times. The chain recombines TRBV20-1 with TRBJ1-5; D remains unclear. V lost 4 bases and J 3 bases, leaving 10 bases between the germline ends. Per germline, CDR1 DFQATT and CDR2 SNEGSKA (reference sequence). CDR3 size: 13 residues. The CDR3, as DNA: TGCAGTGCTATCAGTGTATCCAATCAGCCCCAGCATTTT. It specifies CSAISVSNQPQHF.

This clonotype occurred a few times. The chain links TRBV27 to TRBJ2-1; 12 nucleotides line up with TRBD2. This CDR3 contains 14 residues. V gave up 6 bases and J gave up 11 bases; unmatched junction bases: 8. Germline V gene lookup returns CDR1 MNHEY and CDR2 SMNVEV (reference sequence). The CDR3 loop reads CASSLAGGGSKQFF. CDR3 DNA: TGTGCCAGCAGCCTAGCGGGAGGGGGGTCTAAGCAGTTCTTC.

Ten or more counts support this clonotype. The J gene is TRBJ2-5, the V gene TRBV7-8; D unclear. Germline CDR1 reads SGHVS; CDR2 reads FQNEAQ. V dropped 4 bases and J dropped 5 bases, with 17 bases sitting between them. CDR3 length: 15 residues. The CDR3 is CASSSRRLGSETQYF. The CDR3 nucleotides read TGTGCCAGCAGCTCCAGGCGTTTGGGCTCGGAGACCCAGTACTTC.

This clonotype occurred many times. CDR3 nucleotide sequence: TGTGCCAGCAGTTTTACCAGGGGTAGCAATCAGCCCCAGCATTTT. It is translated as CASSFTRGSNQPQHF. The genes are TRBV28 and TRBJ1-5; a possible D gene is TRBD1 (6 bases). Germline lookup yields CDR1 MDHEN and CDR2 SYDVKM. This CDR3 region has 15 residues. The V and J ends lost 3 bases and 0 bases respectively, with 9 bases between them.

This clonotype was detected many times. The chain is built from TRBV28 and TRBJ2-7, with D tentatively TRBD1 (5 bases). Germline CDR1 and CDR2: MDHEN and SYDVKM. Trimming removed 5 bases at V and 3 bases at J, with 11 bases between. The CDR3 sequence is 13 residues long. The DNA for the CDR3 is TGTGCCAGCAGTCAGGGCTTTGACTACGAGCAGTACTTC. This sequence encodes CASSQGFDYEQYF.